The 32 T cell receptor beta chains listed next were all sequenced from one sample in a study of T-cell memory formation after mild COVID-19. TCRdb re-called the 5' RACE reads with MiXCR, one entry per CDR3 protein. Of 200,000 to 300,000 distinct CDR3 sequences in the sample, approximately 15% were seen once. The sequencing sample was made of PBMCs or a T cell subset sorted from them (not recorded which). The receptors originated from a man in his late teens or twenties who had mild COVID-19 (a few samples of this study predate the infection). Cell type and time point are not known.

This clonotype was seen only a few times. The chain carries TRBV7-8 and TRBJ2-2; TRBD2 aligns across 8 bases. The germline V gene has CDR1 SGHVS and CDR2 FQNEAQ. The CDR3 runs to 16 residues. V trimming: 5 bases; J trimming: 5 bases; junction bases outside the gene matches: 10. For the CDR3, the DNA is TGTGCCAGCAGCCCACGGGTGGGCGGGGGGACCGGGGAGCTGTTTTTT. It codes for CASSPRVGGGTGELFF.

V is TRBV6-5 and J is TRBJ1-1, with no clear D. Looked up from germline, CDR1 is MNHEY and CDR2 is SVGAGI. The CDR3 extends over 17 amino acids. The V and J ends lost 2 bases and 0 bases respectively, with 16 bases between them. The CDR3 nucleotides read TGTGCCAGCAGTTACGCAAGAGTCATTGCCATGAACACTGAAGCTTTCTTT. Amino acids: CASSYARVIAMNTEAFF.

This clonotype was seen a handful of times. The chain links TRBV9 to TRBJ1-1, with D uncertain. V shed 0 bases and J shed 5 bases, with 8 bases lying between them. CDR1 and CDR2 from the germline V gene are SGDLS and YYNGEE. The CDR3 sequence is 13 residues long. The CDR3 DNA is TGTGCCAGCAGCGTAGCGGTGGCTACTGAAGCTTTCTTT. Translated: CASSVAVATEAFF. The whole variable domain, filled in from reference TRBV9 and TRBJ1-1, reads DSGVTQTPKHLITATGQRVTLRCSPRSGDLSVYWYQQSLDQGLQFLIQYYNGEERAKGNILERFSAQQFPDLHSELNLSSLELGDSALYFCASSVAVATEAFFGQGTRLTVV.

The J gene is TRBJ2-7, the V gene TRBV15; possibly TRBD2 for D (6 bases). CDR1 LNHNV and CDR2 YYDKDF come from the germline V gene (reference sequence). With 5 bases removed from V and 4 bases from J, the gap between germline ends came to 15 bases. The CDR3 has 14 amino acids. The CDR3 DNA follows: TGTGCCACCAGCGTAGACCGGGGGACTTACGAGCAGTACGTC. Its translation: CATSVDRGTYEQYV.

The table lists this clonotype with a few counts. The chain links TRBV6-4 to TRBJ2-2, with 7 bases that match TRBD1. V lost 6 bases, J lost 6 bases, and 7 bases stayed unmatched. CDR1 is MRHNA, CDR2 SNTAGT, per germline. This CDR3 contains 14 residues. CDR3 region: CASRRAGGSGELFF. CDR3 coding DNA: TGTGCCAGCAGAAGGGCAGGGGGATCCGGGGAGCTGTTTTTT.

This clonotype was counted a few times. This sequence joins TRBV6-6 and TRBJ2-2; 8 positions match TRBD1. The CDR3 loop spans 16 amino acids. V shed 7 bases and J 3 bases; nucleotides not matched to a gene: 10. In germline, CDR1 is MNHNY, CDR2 SVGAGI (reference sequence). The chain's CDR3 is CASIPREQGDTGELFF. DNA for the CDR3: TGTGCCAGCATTCCCCGGGAACAGGGGGACACCGGGGAGCTGTTTTTT.

The chain links TRBV11-2 to TRBJ2-1; 8 bases agree with TRBD1. CDR3 size: 15 residues. Germline values: CDR1 SGHAT, CDR2 FQNNGV. Trimming took 5 bases from V and 6 from J; bases not matched to a gene: 9. Here the CDR3 reads CASSAGQGLINEQFF. The CDR3 coding sequence is TGTGCCAGCAGCGCCGGACAGGGCTTAATCAATGAGCAGTTCTTC.

This clonotype has only a few counts. V is TRBV11-2 and J is TRBJ1-2; D is undetermined. V lost 2 bases and J lost 6, with 7 bases in between. Germline loops: CDR1 SGHAT, CDR2 FQNNGV. This CDR3 has 12 amino acids. The CDR3 sequence is CASSLMEDGYTF. For the CDR3, the DNA is TGTGCCAGCAGCTTAATGGAGGATGGCTACACCTTC. Full variable domain (remainder filled in from reference TRBV11-2 and TRBJ1-2): EAGVAQSPRYKIIEKRQSVAFWCNPISGHATLYWYQQILGQGPKLLIQFQNNGVVDDSQLPKDRFSAERLKGVDSTLKIQPAKLEDSAVYLCASSLMEDGYTFGSGTRLTVV.

This clonotype turned up a few times. This chain links TRBV20-1 with TRBJ2-1; D may be TRBD2 (6 bases). Trimming removed 3 bases at V and 4 bases at J, with 10 bases between. CDR1 and CDR2 (germline): DFQATT, SNEGSKA (reference sequence). The CDR3 runs to 13 residues. CDR3 nucleotide sequence: TGCAGTGCTAGCGGGGGACTTTACAATGAGCAGTTCTTC. It is translated as CSASGGLYNEQFF.

This sequence joins TRBV12-3 or TRBV12-4 and TRBJ1-2; D not resolved. This CDR3 comprises 14 residues. The V and J ends lost 1 base and 5 bases respectively, with 11 bases between them. The CDR3 DNA reads TGTGCCAGCAGTTTAGGTGGGAGTCGGTATGGCTACACCTTC. Its protein is CASSLGGSRYGYTF.

V is TRBV27 and J is TRBJ2-7, with a weak D call TRBD1 (6 bases). The V gene's germline CDR1 is MNHEY and CDR2 SMNVEV (reference sequence). The CDR3 contains 15 residues. Trimming stripped 6 bases from V and 2 bases from J, with 17 bases between. CDR3: CASRTLQGSPYEQYF. The CDR3 nucleotides read TGTGCCAGCAGAACCTTACAGGGATCTCCCTACGAGCAGTACTTC.

This clonotype has just a few counts. This chain joins TRBV5-4 and TRBJ2-1, with 8 bases that match TRBD1. The CDR3 is 14 residues long. V lost 8 bases and J lost 6; bases outside the gene matches: 10. Germline CDR1 is SGHNT and CDR2 is YYREEE (reference sequence). As DNA, the CDR3 is TGTGCCAGTCAAACAGGGGGGTCGGTCAATGAGCAGTTCTTC. Amino acid sequence: CASQTGGSVNEQFF.

The V and J genes are TRBV27 and TRBJ2-7; 8 bases align to TRBD1. J was trimmed by 2 bases and V by 4 bases; bases with no gene match: 1. CDR1 MNHEY and CDR2 SMNVEV come from the germline V gene (reference sequence). CDR3 length: 13 residues. The CDR3 reads CASSWGQAYEQYF. Here the CDR3 DNA reads TGTGCCAGCAGTTGGGGACAGGCCTACGAGCAGTACTTC.

The chain joins TRBV5-5 to TRBJ2-7, with D tentatively TRBD1 (6 bases). This CDR3 contains 13 residues. Between the trimmed V and J ends, which lost 7 bases and 1 base, there was a span of 12 bases. Germline CDR1 and CDR2: SGHKS and YYEKEE (reference sequence). The CDR3 DNA reads TGTGCCAGCCGGCGGACAGTGTCCTACGAGCAGTACTTC. Translation gives CASRRTVSYEQYF.

This chain uses TRBV7-3 with TRBJ1-3; 8 nucleotides agree with TRBD1. With V trimmed by 4 bases and J by 4 bases, 3 bases remained unmatched. CDR1 is SGHTA, CDR2 FQGTGA, per germline. CDR3 size: 14 residues. The chain's CDR3 is CASSSTGEGNTIYF. CDR3 in DNA: TGTGCCAGCAGCTCGACAGGGGAAGGAAACACCATATATTTT. The variable domain in full, completed from reference TRBV7-3 and TRBJ1-3, reads GAGVSQTPSNKVTEKGKYVELRCDPISGHTALYWYRQSLGQGPEFLIYFQGTGAADDSGLPNDRFFAVRPEGSVSTLKIQRTERGDSAVYLCASSSTGEGNTIYFGEGSWLTVV.

The chain is built from TRBV4-3 and TRBJ2-2; no clear D. Germline lookup yields CDR1 LGHNA and CDR2 YSLEER. This CDR3 is built from 16 residues. The V end lost 0 bases, the J end lost 4 bases, and 12 bases lay between the germline ends. The CDR3 region has the DNA TGCGCCAGCAGCCAAGAGGTAGTGAGGAGCACCGGGGAGCTGTTTTTT. Amino acid sequence: CASSQEVVRSTGELFF.

A few counts support this clonotype. The V gene is TRBV4-3, the J gene TRBJ2-1; the match to TRBD2 covers 14 bases. The V and J ends lost 4 bases and 6 bases, in that order; junction bases with no gene match: 5. CDR1 and CDR2 (germline): LGHNA, YSLEER. CDR3 length: 16 residues. CDR3: CASSRLAGGLGNEQFF. The CDR3 DNA sequence: TGCGCCAGCAGCCGACTAGCGGGGGGGCTTGGCAATGAGCAGTTCTTC.

This sequence joins TRBV5-1 and TRBJ1-4; 8 bases line up with TRBD1. CDR1 is SGHRS, CDR2 YFSETQ, per germline. V lost 4 bases to trimming and J lost 7 bases; unmatched junction nucleotides: 9. CDR3 length: 15 amino acids. The CDR3 bases are TGCGCCAGCAGCGCGCAGGGGGCGAGTGGTGAAAAACTGTTTTTT. It yields the protein CASSAQGASGEKLFF.

V is TRBV15 and J is TRBJ1-1; 9 bases map to TRBD1. There are 14 residues in the CDR3. The germline V gene has CDR1 LNHNV and CDR2 YYDKDF (reference sequence). V was clipped by 5 bases and J by 3 bases; unmatched bases: 4. The DNA for the CDR3 is TGTGCCACCAGCTTCCGGACAGGGGACACTGAAGCTTTCTTT. It specifies CATSFRTGDTEAFF.

This clonotype was observed a handful of times. This chain connects TRBV7-2 to TRBJ1-2; the D gene is possibly TRBD1 (5 bases). Between the trimmed V and J ends, which lost 3 bases and 4 bases, there was a span of 18 bases. The CDR3 has 16 amino acids. CDR1 SGHTA and CDR2 FQGNSA come from the germline V gene. This CDR3 reads CASSFSWGGSLYGYTF. CDR3 bases: TGTGCCAGCAGCTTTAGCTGGGGGGGGAGCCTCTATGGCTACACCTTC. Variable domain in full (rest from reference TRBV7-2 and TRBJ1-2): GAGVSQSPSNKVTEKGKDVELRCDPISGHTALYWYRQSLGQGLEFLIYFQGNSAPDKSGLPSDRFSAERTGGSVSTLTIQRTQQEDSAVYLCASSFSWGGSLYGYTFGSGTRLTVV.

This rearrangement joins TRBV4-1 to TRBJ2-2; D ambiguous. The CDR3 runs 14 residues. CDR1 and CDR2 from the germline V gene are MGHRA and YSYEKL. Trimming removed 1 base from V and 1 base from J, with 4 bases in between. CDR3 coding DNA: TGCGCCAGCAGCCAAGCGTTGAACACCGGGGAGCTGTTTTTT. This gives the protein CASSQALNTGELFF.

The V gene is TRBV4-3, the J gene TRBJ1-1, with D perhaps matching TRBD1 (5 bases). This CDR3 contains 16 residues. CDR1 is LGHNA and CDR2 is YSLEER in the germline V gene. V lost 0 bases, J lost 0 bases, and 11 bases lay in between. This CDR3 is CASSQDRGELNTEAFF. Here the CDR3 DNA reads TGCGCCAGCAGCCAAGATCGGGGGGAATTGAACACTGAAGCTTTCTTT.

The V gene is TRBV20-1, the J gene TRBJ2-7; D might be TRBD1 (6 bases). Looked up from germline, CDR1 is DFQATT and CDR2 is SNEGSKA (reference sequence). The V and J ends lost 3 bases and 0 bases respectively, with 12 bases between them. The CDR3 has 14 residues. The CDR3 region is CSASKVRGSYEQYF. CDR3 DNA sequence: TGCAGTGCTAGTAAAGTCAGGGGCTCCTACGAGCAGTACTTC.

This clonotype was found a few times. The chain links TRBV5-5 to TRBJ1-5; D is unclear. With 1 base removed from V and 6 bases from J, the gap between germline ends came to 2 bases. Per the germline V gene, CDR1 is SGHKS and CDR2 is YYEKEE (reference sequence). The length of the CDR3 is 11 residues. CDR3 nucleotides: TGTGCCAGCAGCTTGTTTCAGCCCCAGCATTTT. This codes for CASSLFQPQHF.

In this sample, this clonotype turned up a few times. This chain joins TRBV7-9 and TRBJ2-4; no firm D call. Germline loops: CDR1 SEHNR, CDR2 FQNEAQ (reference sequence). The CDR3 totals 20 residues. Trimming pared 3 bases from V and 0 bases from J, leaving 24 bases between. The CDR3 spells CASSFGKDDWFSLAKNIQYF. The DNA for the CDR3 is TGTGCCAGCAGCTTTGGTAAAGACGACTGGTTCTCACTAGCCAAAAACATTCAGTACTTC.

The CDR3, as DNA: TGCGCCAGCAGCCGTGAGAGCGGGGGGGCCGGGGAGCAGTTCTTC. As protein: CASSRESGGAGEQFF. The gene calls are TRBV4-3 and TRBJ2-1; 10 nucleotides align to TRBD2. CDR3 length equals 15 residues. In germline, CDR1 is LGHNA, CDR2 YSLEER. The V segment lost 4 bases and the J segment 10 bases; nucleotides outside the gene matches: 10.

This clonotype was observed a few times. This chain links TRBV10-3 with TRBJ2-3, with 10 bases aligning to TRBD1. Germline-derived CDR1 and CDR2 are ENHRY and SYGVKD. The CDR3 is 15 residues long. The V segment lost 4 bases and the J segment 4 bases; nucleotides outside the gene matches: 5. The CDR3 spells CAISGGTGVPDTQYF. In DNA form, the CDR3 reads TGTGCCATCAGTGGGGGGACAGGGGTTCCAGATACGCAGTATTTT.

This clonotype appeared a few times. CDR3 region: CASSFHTGELFF. In nucleotides, the CDR3 is TGTGCCAGCAGTTTCCATACCGGGGAGCTGTTTTTT. This chain links TRBV12-3 or TRBV12-4 with TRBJ2-2; D remains ambiguous. V lost 3 bases and J lost 5, with 4 bases in between. CDR3 length equals 12 residues.

The sample holds many counts of this clonotype. The rearrangement uses TRBV7-2 and TRBJ2-3, with D perhaps matching TRBD1 (6 bases). Germline lookup yields CDR1 SGHTA and CDR2 FQGNSA. V was trimmed by 3 bases and J by 3 bases, leaving 13 bases between them. The CDR3 contains 15 residues. CDR3 sequence reads: CASSFVGAGTDTQYF. The CDR3 DNA is TGTGCCAGCAGCTTCGTGGGGGCCGGAACAGATACGCAGTATTTT.

This clonotype has just a few counts. The CDR3 region is CASRWGQGVGYTF. DNA for the CDR3: TGTGCCAGCCGCTGGGGACAGGGCGTCGGCTACACCTTC. This rearrangement joins TRBV28 to TRBJ1-2; 9 bases agree with TRBD1. Per the germline V gene, CDR1 is MDHEN and CDR2 is SYDVKM. V trimming: 8 bases; J trimming: 8 bases; junction bases outside the gene matches: 9. The CDR3 extends over 13 amino acids.

This clonotype was counted a few times. The chain recombines TRBV29-1 with TRBJ1-5; D gene uncertain. CDR3 length: 11 amino acids. CDR1 is SQVTM, CDR2 ANQGSEA, per germline. Trimming shortened V by 4 bases and J by 5 bases, and 6 bases separated the two germline ends. The CDR3 coding sequence is TGCAGCGTTGGGTGGGATCAGCCCCAGCATTTT. This gives the protein CSVGWDQPQHF. Together with reference TRBV29-1 and TRBJ1-5, the CDR3 gives the full variable domain: SAVISQKPSRDICQRGTSLTIQCQVDSQVTMMFWYRQQPGQSLTLIATANQGSEATYESGFVIDKFPISRPNLTFSTLTVSNMSPEDSSIYLCSVGWDQPQHFGDGTRLSIL.

The chain employs TRBV4-1 and TRBJ2-3, with D possibly TRBD2 on 6 matching bases. Germline lookup yields CDR1 MGHRA and CDR2 YSYEKL. CDR3 length equals 15 residues. V shed 0 bases and J shed 5 bases, with 12 bases lying between them. CDR3 nucleotide sequence: TGCGCCAGCAGCCAAGAACGGGGCGGGGAAGATACGCAGTATTTT. It translates to CASSQERGGEDTQYF.